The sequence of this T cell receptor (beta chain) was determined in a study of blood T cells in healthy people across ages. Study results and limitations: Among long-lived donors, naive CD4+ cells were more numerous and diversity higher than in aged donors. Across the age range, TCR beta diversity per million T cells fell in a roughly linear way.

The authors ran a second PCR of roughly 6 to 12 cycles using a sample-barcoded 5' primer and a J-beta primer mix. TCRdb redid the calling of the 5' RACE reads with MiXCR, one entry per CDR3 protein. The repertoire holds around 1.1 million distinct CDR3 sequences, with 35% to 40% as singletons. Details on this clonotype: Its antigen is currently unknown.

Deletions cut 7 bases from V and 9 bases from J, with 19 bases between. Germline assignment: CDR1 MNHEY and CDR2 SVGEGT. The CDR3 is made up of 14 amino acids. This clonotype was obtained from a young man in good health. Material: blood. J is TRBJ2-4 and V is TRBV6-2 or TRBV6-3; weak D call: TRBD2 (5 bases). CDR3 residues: CASNHREEEGIQYF. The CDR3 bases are TGTGCCAGCAACCACCGGGAAGAAGAGGGCATTCAGTACTTC.